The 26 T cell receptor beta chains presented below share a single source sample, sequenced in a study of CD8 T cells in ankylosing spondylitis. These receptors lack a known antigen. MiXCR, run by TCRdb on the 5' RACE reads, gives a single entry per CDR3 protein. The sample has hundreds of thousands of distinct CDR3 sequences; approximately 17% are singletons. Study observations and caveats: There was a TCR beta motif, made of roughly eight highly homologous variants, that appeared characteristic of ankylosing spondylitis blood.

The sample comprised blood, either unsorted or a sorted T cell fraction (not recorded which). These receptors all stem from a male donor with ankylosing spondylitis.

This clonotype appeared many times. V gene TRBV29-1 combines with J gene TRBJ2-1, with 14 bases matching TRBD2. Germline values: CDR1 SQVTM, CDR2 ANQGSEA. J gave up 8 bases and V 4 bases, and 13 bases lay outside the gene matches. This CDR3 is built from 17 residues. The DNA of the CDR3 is TGCAGCGTTGCAGGACTAGCGGGGGGTCACCTTCGCGATGAGCAGTTCTTC. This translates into CSVAGLAGGHLRDEQFF.

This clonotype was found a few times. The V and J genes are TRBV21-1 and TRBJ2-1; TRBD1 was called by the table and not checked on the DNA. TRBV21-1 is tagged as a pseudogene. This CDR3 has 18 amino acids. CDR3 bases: TGTGCCAGCAGCAAAGACCCCGACAGGGAGGAAACCTACAATGAGCAGTTCTTC. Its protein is CASSKDPDREETYNEQFF.

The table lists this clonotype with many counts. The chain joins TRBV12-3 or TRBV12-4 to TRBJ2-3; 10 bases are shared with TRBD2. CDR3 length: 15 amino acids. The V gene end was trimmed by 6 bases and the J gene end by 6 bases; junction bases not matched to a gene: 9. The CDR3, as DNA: TGTGCCAGCAGGCCCGCTAGCGGGGGAATCGATACGCAGTATTTT. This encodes CASRPASGGIDTQYF.

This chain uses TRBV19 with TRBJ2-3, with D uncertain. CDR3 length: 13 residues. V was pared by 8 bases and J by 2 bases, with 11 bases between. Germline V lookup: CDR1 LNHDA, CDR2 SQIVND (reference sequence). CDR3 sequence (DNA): TGTGCCAGTTCAGCGTCACACACAGATACGCAGTATTTT. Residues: CASSASHTDTQYF.

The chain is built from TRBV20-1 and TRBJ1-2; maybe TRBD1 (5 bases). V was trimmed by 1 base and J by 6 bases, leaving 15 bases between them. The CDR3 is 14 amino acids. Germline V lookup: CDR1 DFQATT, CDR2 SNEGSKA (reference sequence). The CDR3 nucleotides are TGCAGTGCTAGAGTATCTTCCCTGGGGGATGGCTACACCTTC. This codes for CSARVSSLGDGYTF.

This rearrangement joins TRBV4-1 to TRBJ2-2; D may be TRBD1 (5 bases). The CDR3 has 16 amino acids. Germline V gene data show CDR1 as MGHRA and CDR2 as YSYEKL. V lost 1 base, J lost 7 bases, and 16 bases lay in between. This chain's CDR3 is CASSQAHMLGHGELFF. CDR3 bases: TGCGCCAGCAGCCAAGCCCACATGTTGGGGCACGGGGAGCTGTTTTTT.

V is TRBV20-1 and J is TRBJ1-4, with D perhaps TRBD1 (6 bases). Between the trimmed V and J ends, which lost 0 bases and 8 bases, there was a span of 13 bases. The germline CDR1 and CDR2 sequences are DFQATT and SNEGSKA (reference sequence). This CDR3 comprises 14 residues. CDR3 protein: CSARDWPGEEKLFF. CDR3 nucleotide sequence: TGCAGTGCTAGAGATTGGCCAGGGGAGGAAAAACTGTTTTTT.

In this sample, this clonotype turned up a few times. CDR3 sequence reads: CASSLDYGSSYEQYF. The CDR3 nucleotides read TGTGCCAGCAGCTTAGATTACGGGAGCTCCTACGAGCAGTACTTC. The chain links TRBV7-9 to TRBJ2-7, with D perhaps TRBD2 (6 bases). The CDR3 has 15 amino acids. Germline CDR1 reads SEHNR; CDR2 reads FQNEAQ (reference sequence). V lost 1 base and J 0 bases, leaving 10 bases between the germline ends.

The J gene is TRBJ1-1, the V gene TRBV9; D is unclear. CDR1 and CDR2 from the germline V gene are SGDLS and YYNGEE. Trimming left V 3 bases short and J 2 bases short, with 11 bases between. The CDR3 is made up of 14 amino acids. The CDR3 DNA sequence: TGTGCCAGCAGCGCCGCACAGATAAACACTGAAGCTTTCTTT. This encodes CASSAAQINTEAFF.

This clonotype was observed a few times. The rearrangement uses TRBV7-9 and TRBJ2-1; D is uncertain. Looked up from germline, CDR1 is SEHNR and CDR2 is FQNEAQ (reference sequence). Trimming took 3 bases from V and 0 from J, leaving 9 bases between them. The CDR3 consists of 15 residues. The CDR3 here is CASSLIQSSYNEQFF. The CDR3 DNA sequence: TGTGCCAGCAGCTTGATTCAGAGCTCCTACAATGAGCAGTTCTTC.

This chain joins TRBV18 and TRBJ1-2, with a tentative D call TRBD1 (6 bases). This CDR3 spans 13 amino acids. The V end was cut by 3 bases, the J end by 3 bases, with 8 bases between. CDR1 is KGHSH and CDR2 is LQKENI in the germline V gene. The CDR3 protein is CASSPSGDYGYTF. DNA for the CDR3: TGTGCCAGCTCACCTTCAGGGGACTATGGCTACACCTTC.

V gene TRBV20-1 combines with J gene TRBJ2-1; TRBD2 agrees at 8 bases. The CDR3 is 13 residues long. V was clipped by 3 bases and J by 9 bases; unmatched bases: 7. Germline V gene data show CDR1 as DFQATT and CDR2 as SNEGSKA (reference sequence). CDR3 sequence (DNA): TGCAGTGCTAGGTGGCTAGCGGGCGGTGAGCAGTTCTTC. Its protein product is CSARWLAGGEQFF.

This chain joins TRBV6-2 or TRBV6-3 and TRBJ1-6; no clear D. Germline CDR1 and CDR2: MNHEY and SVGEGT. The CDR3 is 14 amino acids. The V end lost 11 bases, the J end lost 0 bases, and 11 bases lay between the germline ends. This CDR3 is CAGQRSSYNSPLHF. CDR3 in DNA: TGTGCCGGTCAACGCAGCTCCTATAATTCACCCCTCCACTTT.

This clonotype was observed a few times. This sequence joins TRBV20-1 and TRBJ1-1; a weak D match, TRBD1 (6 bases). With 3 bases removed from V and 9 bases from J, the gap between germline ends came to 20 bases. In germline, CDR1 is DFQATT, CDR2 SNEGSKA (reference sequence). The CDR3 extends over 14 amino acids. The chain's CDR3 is CSARDGTPYGQAFF. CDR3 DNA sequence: TGCAGTGCTAGGGACGGGACACCCTACGGGCAAGCTTTCTTT.

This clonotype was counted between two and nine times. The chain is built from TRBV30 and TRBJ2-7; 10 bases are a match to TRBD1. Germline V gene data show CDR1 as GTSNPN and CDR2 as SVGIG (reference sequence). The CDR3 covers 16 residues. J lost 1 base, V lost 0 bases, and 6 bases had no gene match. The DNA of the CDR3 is TGTGCCTGGAGTGTACCGTGGACAGGGGGTTCCTACGAGCAGTACTTC. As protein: CAWSVPWTGGSYEQYF.

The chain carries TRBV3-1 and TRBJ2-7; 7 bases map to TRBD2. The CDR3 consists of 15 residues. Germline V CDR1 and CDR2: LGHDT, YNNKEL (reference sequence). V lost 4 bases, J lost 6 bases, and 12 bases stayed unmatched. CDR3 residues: CASSPGLVRPREQYF. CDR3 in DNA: TGTGCCAGCAGCCCTGGACTAGTTCGGCCACGCGAGCAGTACTTC.

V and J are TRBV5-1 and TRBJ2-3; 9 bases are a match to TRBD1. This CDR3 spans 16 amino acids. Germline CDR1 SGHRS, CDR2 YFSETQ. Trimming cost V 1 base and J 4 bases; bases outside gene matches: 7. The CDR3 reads CASSLTGGARADTQYF. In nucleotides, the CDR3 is TGCGCCAGCAGCTTGACAGGGGGCGCCCGCGCAGATACGCAGTATTTT. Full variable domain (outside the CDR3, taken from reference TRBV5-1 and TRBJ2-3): KAGVTQTPRYLIKTRGQQVTLSCSPISGHRSVSWYQQTPGQGLQFLFEYFSETQRNKGNFPGRFSGRQFSNSRSEMNVSTLELGDSALYLCASSLTGGARADTQYFGPGTRLTVL.

The CDR3 DNA is TGTGCCAGCAGCCCGTGGACAGTGGCATATGAAAAACTGTTTTTT. As protein: CASSPWTVAYEKLFF. The chain carries TRBV5-5 and TRBJ1-4; tentative D call: TRBD1 (6 bases). The V gene lost 4 bases and the J gene lost 6 bases, with 16 bases spanning the gap. CDR3 length: 15 residues. CDR1 and CDR2 from the germline V gene are SGHKS and YYEKEE (reference sequence).

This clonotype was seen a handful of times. The CDR3 region is CASSLVGVSGELFF. For the CDR3, the DNA is TGTGCCAGCAGCTTAGTCGGGGTCTCCGGGGAGCTGTTTTTT. This chain connects TRBV7-2 to TRBJ2-2, with D perhaps TRBD2 (5 bases). Germline assignment: CDR1 SGHTA and CDR2 FQGNSA. The V end was cut by 1 base, the J end by 6 bases, with 9 bases between. This CDR3 region has 14 residues. The full variable domain, its missing parts supplied by reference TRBV7-2 and TRBJ2-2, is GAGVSQSPSNKVTEKGKDVELRCDPISGHTALYWYRQSLGQGLEFLIYFQGNSAPDKSGLPSDRFSAERTGGSVSTLTIQRTQQEDSAVYLCASSLVGVSGELFFGEGSRLTVL.

The CDR3 loop reads CASRSGTGGPHEQYF. The CDR3 region has the DNA TGTGCCAGCAGGTCGGGTACAGGGGGTCCGCACGAGCAGTACTTC. This rearrangement joins TRBV2 to TRBJ2-7; TRBD1 aligns across 8 bases. V lost 6 bases and J lost 5; bases outside the gene matches: 12. The germline CDR1 and CDR2 sequences are SNHLY and FYNNEI. The CDR3 totals 15 residues.

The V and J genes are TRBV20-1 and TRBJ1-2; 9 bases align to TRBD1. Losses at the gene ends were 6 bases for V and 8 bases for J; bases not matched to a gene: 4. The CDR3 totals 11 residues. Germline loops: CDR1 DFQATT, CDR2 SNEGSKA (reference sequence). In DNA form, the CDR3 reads TGCAGTGCCGACACAGGGGGCGGCTACACCTTC. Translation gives CSADTGGGYTF.

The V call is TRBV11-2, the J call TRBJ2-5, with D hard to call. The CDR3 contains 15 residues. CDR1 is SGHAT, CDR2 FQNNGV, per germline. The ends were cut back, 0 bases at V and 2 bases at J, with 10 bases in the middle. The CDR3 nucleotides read TGTGCCAGCAGCTTAGATGGGCGGAATCAAGAGACCCAGTACTTC. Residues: CASSLDGRNQETQYF.

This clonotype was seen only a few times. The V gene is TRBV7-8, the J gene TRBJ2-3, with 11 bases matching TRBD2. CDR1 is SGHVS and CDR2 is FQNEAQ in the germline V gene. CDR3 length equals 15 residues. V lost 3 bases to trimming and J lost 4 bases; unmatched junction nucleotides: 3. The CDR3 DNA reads TGTGCCAGCAGCTTGACTAGCGGGAAGTCAGATACGCAGTATTTT. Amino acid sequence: CASSLTSGKSDTQYF. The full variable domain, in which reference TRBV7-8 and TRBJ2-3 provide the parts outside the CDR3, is GAGVSQSPRYKVAKRGQDVALRCDPISGHVSLFWYQQALGQGPEFLTYFQNEAQLDKSGLPSDRFFAERPEGSVSTLKIQRTQQEDSAVYLCASSLTSGKSDTQYFGPGTRLTVL.

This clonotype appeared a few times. The CDR3 DNA reads as TGCGCCAGCCAGAGGGAGGTCAGGCAAGAGACCCAGTACTTC. Its translation: CASQREVRQETQYF. The chain joins TRBV5-1 to TRBJ2-5, with TRBD2 as a possible D gene (6 bases). Trimming took off 7 bases at V and 2 bases at J, with 15 bases between the two ends. CDR1 and CDR2 from the germline V gene are SGHRS and YFSETQ. The CDR3 loop spans 14 amino acids.

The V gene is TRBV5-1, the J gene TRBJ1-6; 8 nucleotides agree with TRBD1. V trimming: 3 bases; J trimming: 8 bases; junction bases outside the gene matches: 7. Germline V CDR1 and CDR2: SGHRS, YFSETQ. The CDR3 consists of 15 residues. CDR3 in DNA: TGCGCCAGCAGCTCGGGGACAGGCCTCCATTCACCCCTCCACTTT. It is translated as CASSSGTGLHSPLHF.

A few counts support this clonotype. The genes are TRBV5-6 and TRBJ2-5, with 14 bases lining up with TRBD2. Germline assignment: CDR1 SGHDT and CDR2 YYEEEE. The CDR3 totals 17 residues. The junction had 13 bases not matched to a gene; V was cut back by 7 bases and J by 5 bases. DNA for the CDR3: TGTGCCAGCTCCCTCCGAGGGACTAGCGGGAGAAGGGAGACCCAGTACTTC. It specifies CASSLRGTSGRRETQYF.